One and the same sample provided the 6 T cell receptor beta chains below, sequenced in a study of Ad26.COV2.S vaccination and SARS-CoV-2 variants. Treatment specified: about 20 received Ad26.COV2.S at low or high dose, single or two shots; about 5 received placebo; per-sample allocation not given. Sampling occurred on day 63 after the first vaccine or placebo injection. Sequenced by immunoSEQ multiplex PCR; TCRdb stores in-frame clones only, minus some. The sample yields over 400,000 clones, about 90% seen once. The material was peripheral blood, obtained in a trial of Ad26.COV2.S vaccine versus placebo. These receptors were obtained from a person between 18 and 59 years old who received the Ad26.COV2.S COVID-19 vaccine or a placebo.

This sequence joins TRBV3-1 (or the pseudogene TRBV3-2) and TRBJ1-5, with 9 nucleotides matching TRBD1. Germline CDR1 and CDR2: LGHDT and YNNKEL (reference sequence). The CDR3 sequence is 18 residues long. The junction had 8 bases not matched to a gene; V was cut back by 2 bases and J by 0 bases. CDR3 residues: CASSQSYRGRGSNQPQHF. The CDR3 region has the DNA TGTGCCAGCAGCCAATCGTACAGGGGGCGAGGTAGCAATCAGCCCCAGCATTTT.

In regard to this clone: The same CDR3 also results from other DNA sequences found in this sample. This chain links TRBV18 with TRBJ1-4, with D possibly being TRBD1 (6 bases). The length of the CDR3 is 13 residues. With 3 bases removed from V and 5 bases from J, the gap between germline ends came to 7 bases. Germline V gives CDR1 KGHSH, CDR2 LQKENI. The CDR3 DNA is TGTGCCAGCTCACCGGGACAAAATGAAAAACTGTTTTTT. This sequence encodes CASSPGQNEKLFF.

This clone was counted once. The rearrangement joins TRBV19 to TRBJ1-2; 7 bases match TRBD1. With V trimmed by 0 bases and J by 4 bases, 2 bases remained unmatched. Germline V gene data show CDR1 as LNHDA and CDR2 as SQIVND (reference sequence). The CDR3 spans 14 residues. The CDR3 DNA reads as TGTGCCAGTAGTATAGATGGGACAGTCTATGGCTACACCTTC. Translating it yields CASSIDGTVYGYTF.

The chain's CDR3 is CASSYGLNYGYTF. The CDR3 nucleotides are TGTGCCAGCAGTTACGGGTTGAACTATGGCTACACCTTC. This chain connects TRBV6-5 to TRBJ1-2; D is ambiguous. V lost 2 bases to trimming and J lost 2 bases, with 6 bases between them. This CDR3 comprises 13 residues. Germline V CDR1 and CDR2: MNHEY, SVGAGI.

The rearrangement links TRBV3-1 (or the pseudogene TRBV3-2) to TRBJ2-5; 11 bases fit TRBD2. This CDR3 is 16 amino acids long. Germline CDR1 and CDR2: LGHDT and YNNKEL (reference sequence). Trimming removed 4 bases from V and 5 bases from J; junction bases left unmatched: 9. The DNA of the CDR3 is TGTGCCAGCAGCCGTTACCTAGCGGGGGGTGGGGAGACCCAGTACTTC. This sequence encodes CASSRYLAGGGETQYF.

The chain recombines TRBV5-1 with TRBJ2-2, with D possibly matching TRBD1 (6 bases). Trimming cost V 1 base and J 1 base, with 11 bases left between them. Germline CDR1 is SGHRS and CDR2 is YFSETQ. The CDR3 runs 16 residues. The CDR3 sequence: CASSLTTGMNTGELFF. DNA for the CDR3: TGCGCCAGCAGCTTGACGACAGGAATGAACACCGGGGAGCTGTTTTTT.